The next 16 T cell receptor beta chains were all read from a single sample in a study of CD8+ T cells in alopecia areata. Extracted RNA was reverse transcribed, and the resulting cDNA served as sequencing template. Generated by immunoSEQ multiplex PCR, the TCRdb table keeps only in-frame clones and is missing some. The table records some 120,000 clones, around three fifths of them present only once. The sample was CD4+ T cells sorted from blood, taken at week 0. These receptors came from a human donor with alopecia areata.

The chain combines TRBV5-1 with TRBJ2-7; D gene ambiguous. Germline CDR1 and CDR2: SGHRS and YFSETQ. The length of the CDR3 is 14 residues. V gave up 0 bases and J gave up 2 bases, with 9 bases separating them. CDR3 sequence: CASSLGSGTYEQYF. As DNA, the CDR3 is TGCGCCAGCAGCTTGGGCAGTGGGACCTACGAGCAGTACTTC.

The J gene is TRBJ2-7, the V gene TRBV5-1; 14 bases align to TRBD2. The V gene's germline CDR1 is SGHRS and CDR2 YFSETQ. The CDR3 loop spans 17 amino acids. Losses at the gene ends were 3 bases for V and 0 bases for J; bases not matched to a gene: 5. CDR3 DNA sequence: TGCGCCAGCAGCTCAGGGACTAGCGGGGGCCCCTCCTACGAGCAGTACTTC. This translates into CASSSGTSGGPSYEQYF.

This chain links TRBV15 with TRBJ2-1, with TRBD2 identical over 8 bases. After removal of 0 bases from V and 0 bases from J, the junction contained 7 bases not matched to a gene. This CDR3 has 18 residues. CDR1 and CDR2 from the germline V gene are LNHNV and YYDKDF (reference sequence). The CDR3 coding sequence is TGTGCCACCAGCAGAGATTCCCTAGCGGGCGGCTCCTACAATGAGCAGTTCTTC. Encoded protein: CATSRDSLAGGSYNEQFF.

V and J are TRBV27 and TRBJ1-6; possibly TRBD1 for D (5 bases). The CDR3 is 13 amino acids. Germline CDR1 and CDR2: MNHEY and SMNVEV (reference sequence). Trimming cost V 5 bases and J 9 bases, with 11 bases left between them. DNA for the CDR3: TGTGCCAGCAGTATGAGGGGCGGTTCACCCCTCCACTTT. It is translated as CASSMRGGSPLHF.

The chain couples TRBV4-3 to TRBJ2-2, with 8 nucleotides matching TRBD2. Germline V gives CDR1 LGHNA, CDR2 YSLEER. There are 15 residues in the CDR3. J gave up 5 bases and V 1 base, and 3 bases lay outside the gene matches. For the CDR3, the DNA is TGCGCCAGCAGCCAAGTAGTAGCGGGAACCGGGGAGCTGTTTTTT. This encodes CASSQVVAGTGELFF.

Only a few counts were recorded for this clone. The chain recombines TRBV7-2 with TRBJ1-2; no clear D gene. The V end was cut by 0 bases, the J end by 4 bases, with 6 bases between. Per germline, CDR1 SGHTA and CDR2 FQGNSA. CDR3 length equals 13 residues. Written as DNA, the CDR3 is TGTGCCAGCAGCTTAGCAGGGATCTATGGCTACACCTTC. This codes for CASSLAGIYGYTF.

For this clone: The sample holds other DNA sequences that translate to the same CDR3. The chain has TRBV5-1 and TRBJ2-1, with 10 nucleotides matching TRBD1. The ends lost 4 bases at V and 8 bases at J; junction bases unmatched: 6. Germline CDR1 reads SGHRS; CDR2 reads YFSETQ. CDR3 length: 14 residues. The CDR3 sequence is CASSRDRGSDEQFF. In nucleotides, the CDR3 is TGCGCCAGCAGCCGGGACAGGGGTTCGGATGAGCAGTTCTTC.

The genes are TRBV14 and TRBJ1-1; D gene ambiguous. Trimming removed 3 bases at V and 11 bases at J, with 16 bases between. The CDR3 runs to 13 residues. CDR1 is SGHDN, CDR2 FVKESK, per germline. The CDR3 region is CASSQAVFVGAFF. CDR3 nucleotides: TGTGCCAGCAGCCAGGCCGTTTTCGTTGGTGCTTTCTTT.

This clone showed up many times. The chain employs TRBV10-3 and TRBJ2-5, with 7 positions matching TRBD1. The CDR3 contains 14 residues. J was trimmed by 6 bases and V by 1 base; bases with no gene match: 5. CDR1 and CDR2 (germline): ENHRY, SYGVKD. CDR3 coding DNA: TGTGCCATCAGTGAGTTGGAAGGGGGCCAGACCCAGTACTTC. Protein sequence: CAISELEGGQTQYF.

Comment on this clone: Other DNA sequences in the sample encode the same CDR3. J is TRBJ2-1 and V is TRBV5-1; D possibly corresponds to TRBD2 (6 bases). From germline, CDR1 is SGHRS and CDR2 YFSETQ. The V gene lost 1 base and the J gene lost 6 bases, with 14 bases spanning the gap. The CDR3 is made up of 15 amino acids. The CDR3 sequence is CASSLSSGPLNEQFF. DNA of the CDR3: TGCGCCAGCAGCTTGAGTAGCGGACCACTCAATGAGCAGTTCTTC.

The chain links TRBV18 to TRBJ2-2; 7 nucleotides align to TRBD2. After removal of 3 bases from V and 4 bases from J, the junction contained 8 bases not matched to a gene. CDR3 length equals 16 residues. CDR1 is KGHSH, CDR2 LQKENI, per germline. In DNA form, the CDR3 reads TGTGCCAGCTCACCGCCGGGAGGCCCGGGCACCGGGGAGCTGTTTTTT. It translates to CASSPPGGPGTGELFF.

The CDR3 region is CASSQEVGQTMAEAFF. The CDR3 nucleotides read TGTGCCAGCAGCCAAGAGGTGGGACAGACAATGGCTGAAGCTTTCTTT. The gene calls are TRBV14 and TRBJ1-1; 7 positions agree with TRBD1. CDR1 and CDR2 from the germline V gene are SGHDN and FVKESK. J lost 6 bases, V lost 0 bases, and 10 bases had no gene match. This CDR3 is 16 amino acids long.

This clone was counted once. The chain combines TRBV5-4 with TRBJ1-1, with D tentatively TRBD1 (5 bases). CDR1 and CDR2 (germline): SGHNT, YYREEE (reference sequence). Trimming took 4 bases from V and 1 from J, leaving 11 bases between them. The CDR3 sequence is 14 residues long. CDR3 in DNA: TGTGCCAGCAGCGTTCCGGGGCCGAACACTGAAGCTTTCTTT. Its protein is CASSVPGPNTEAFF. The full variable domain, completed using reference TRBV5-4 and TRBJ1-1, is ETGVTQSPTHLIKTRGQQVTLRCSSQSGHNTVSWYQQALGQGPQFIFQYYREEENGRGNFPPRFSGLQFPNYSSELNVNALELDDSALYLCASSVPGPNTEAFFGQGTRLTVV.

This sequence joins TRBV6-5 and TRBJ2-4; tentatively, D is TRBD1 or TRBD2 (6 bases each). This CDR3 region has 15 residues. Germline values: CDR1 MNHEY, CDR2 SVGAGI. The V gene lost 6 bases and the J gene lost 11 bases, with 23 bases spanning the gap. The CDR3 bases are TGTGCCAGCAGCAAAATATACGGGGGCGCTGGATTTCAGTACTTC. It encodes CASSKIYGGAGFQYF.

The chain couples TRBV7-3 to TRBJ2-7; the D call may be TRBD1 or TRBD2 (6 bases each). There are 14 residues in the CDR3. Germline V gives CDR1 SGHTA, CDR2 FQGTGA. Trimming stripped 6 bases from V and 5 bases from J, with 17 bases between. CDR3 protein: CASRAGPGANEQYF. Written as DNA, the CDR3 is TGTGCCAGCAGAGCCGGGCCGGGGGCCAACGAGCAGTACTTC.

The rearrangement links TRBV7-2 to TRBJ2-4, with 11 bases identical to TRBD2. This CDR3 has 17 residues. J was trimmed by 2 bases and V by 5 bases; bases with no gene match: 8. The germline CDR1 and CDR2 sequences are SGHTA and FQGNSA. The CDR3 loop reads CASSDLSGGASKNIQYF. In DNA, the CDR3 is TGTGCCAGCAGCGATCTTAGCGGGGGGGCATCCAAAAACATTCAGTACTTC.